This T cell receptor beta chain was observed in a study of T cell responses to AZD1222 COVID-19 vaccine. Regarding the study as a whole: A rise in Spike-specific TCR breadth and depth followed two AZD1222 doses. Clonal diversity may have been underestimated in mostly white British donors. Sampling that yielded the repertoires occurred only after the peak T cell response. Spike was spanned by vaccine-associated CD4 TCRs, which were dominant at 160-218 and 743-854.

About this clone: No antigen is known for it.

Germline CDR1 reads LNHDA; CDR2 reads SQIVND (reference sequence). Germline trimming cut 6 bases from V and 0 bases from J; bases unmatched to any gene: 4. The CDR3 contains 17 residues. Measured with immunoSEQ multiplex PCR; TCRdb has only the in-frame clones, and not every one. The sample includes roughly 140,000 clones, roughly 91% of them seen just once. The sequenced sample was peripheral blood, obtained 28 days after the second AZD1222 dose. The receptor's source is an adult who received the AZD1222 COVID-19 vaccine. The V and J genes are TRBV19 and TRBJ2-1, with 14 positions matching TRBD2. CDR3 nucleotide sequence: TGTGCCAGTAGCGGGACTAGCGGGAGTAGCTCCTACAATGAGCAGTTCTTC. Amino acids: CASSGTSGSSSYNEQFF.